The 30 T cell receptor beta chains below come from one sample, sequenced in a study of CD4 and CD8 cells across lung adenocarcinoma regions. MiXCR, run by TCRdb on the PCR reads, gives a single entry per CDR3 protein. The table includes about 4,000 distinct CDR3 sequences, roughly 51% detected once. Sequenced: CD4+ T cells from the margin of a lung tumor. These receptors were taken from a female donor with lung adenocarcinoma. The CD4 and CD8 labels of this study may be unreliable.

The chain combines TRBV27 with TRBJ1-1, with D unclear. Trimming took 2 bases from V and 2 from J, leaving 21 bases between them. The CDR3 has 18 residues. The V gene's germline CDR1 is MNHEY and CDR2 SMNVEV (reference sequence). The CDR3 sequence is CASSLRGVSRDLNTEAFF. The CDR3 nucleotides read TGTGCCAGCAGTTTAAGAGGTGTCAGCCGTGACTTAAACACTGAAGCTTTCTTT.

The chain is built from TRBV6-5 and TRBJ2-3; 8 bases agree with TRBD1. Germline loops: CDR1 MNHEY, CDR2 SVGAGI. The CDR3 loop spans 15 amino acids. V lost 4 bases to trimming and J lost 4 bases; unmatched junction nucleotides: 7. This CDR3 reads CASSFGQGGADTQYF. CDR3 nucleotides: TGTGCCAGCAGTTTTGGACAGGGCGGGGCAGATACGCAGTATTTT.

The chain joins TRBV6-4 to TRBJ2-1, with 11 bases fitting TRBD1. Germline V gene lookup returns CDR1 MRHNA and CDR2 SNTAGT. The length of the CDR3 is 15 residues. V gave up 6 bases and J gave up 7 bases; unmatched junction bases: 8. The CDR3 loop reads CASSPTWDRGNEQFF. CDR3 in DNA: TGTGCCAGCAGCCCGACTTGGGACAGGGGGAATGAGCAGTTCTTC.

CDR3 nucleotide sequence: TGTGCCAGCAGCTTAGTGGGAGAGACCCAGTACTTC. This encodes CASSLVGETQYF. The V call is TRBV7-6, the J call TRBJ2-5, with D uncertain. V was shortened by 1 base and J by 4 bases, with 4 bases between the two germline ends. The CDR3 spans 12 residues. Germline-derived CDR1 and CDR2 are SGHVS and FNYEAQ.

The J gene is TRBJ2-1, the V gene TRBV25-1; D may be TRBD1 (6 bases). The CDR3 sequence is 17 residues long. V was shortened by 5 bases and J by 0 bases, with 17 bases between the two germline ends. Germline CDR1 is MGHDK and CDR2 is SYGVNS. CDR3 protein: CASSPLGQSSSYNEQFF. The CDR3 DNA is TGTGCCAGCAGTCCCCTCGGACAGTCCTCCTCCTACAATGAGCAGTTCTTC.

This clonotype is medium-sized in the sample. The chain has TRBV6-5 and TRBJ2-3; 12 bases align to TRBD1. V dropped 2 bases and J dropped 6; count of bases not matched to a gene: 9. Per the germline V gene, CDR1 is MNHEY and CDR2 is SVGAGI. The CDR3 runs to 17 residues. CDR3 in amino acids: CASSYGTGGVFLDTQYF. The CDR3, as DNA: TGTGCCAGCAGTTACGGGACAGGGGGCGTTTTTTTGGATACGCAGTATTTT.

This clonotype was detected only a few times. CDR3 protein: CASSQEGSPGTYGYTF. The CDR3 region has the DNA TGCGCCAGCAGCCAAGAAGGCTCCCCAGGGACCTATGGCTACACCTTC. V is TRBV4-1 and J is TRBJ1-2; the D gene is possibly TRBD1 (5 bases). Germline-derived CDR1 and CDR2 are MGHRA and YSYEKL. The V end was cut by 0 bases, the J end by 4 bases, with 15 bases between. The CDR3 consists of 16 residues.

This clonotype was counted between two and nine times. The chain is built from TRBV30 and TRBJ2-6; D uncertain. V lost 1 base, J lost 1 base, and 2 bases lay in between. The CDR3 sequence is 13 residues long. Germline CDR1 GTSNPN, CDR2 SVGIG (reference sequence). CDR3 residues: CAWSGSGANVLTF. In DNA form, the CDR3 reads TGTGCCTGGAGTGGTTCTGGGGCCAACGTCCTGACTTTC.

The V gene is TRBV6-5, the J gene TRBJ2-7; D is possibly TRBD2 (5 bases). Deletions cut 5 bases from V and 2 bases from J, with 10 bases between. The CDR3 loop spans 13 amino acids. Germline CDR1 is MNHEY and CDR2 is SVGAGI. The CDR3 DNA reads TGTGCCAGCAGTAACGGGAATACCTACGAGCAGTACTTC. Amino acid sequence: CASSNGNTYEQYF.

The chain uses TRBV7-3 and TRBJ2-1; weak D call: TRBD1 (5 bases). There are 12 residues in the CDR3. The V end lost 5 bases, the J end lost 5 bases, and 7 bases lay between the germline ends. From germline, CDR1 is SGHTA and CDR2 FQGTGA. The CDR3 region is CASSQTDNEQFF. For the CDR3, the DNA is TGTGCCAGCAGCCAGACAGACAATGAGCAGTTCTTC.

The CDR3 sequence: CASSLGRGFYEQYF. CDR3 nucleotides: TGTGCCAGCAGTTTAGGGAGGGGCTTCTACGAGCAGTACTTC. V and J are TRBV27 and TRBJ2-4; 7 bases align to TRBD2. The assigned J gene may be wrong: the sequence end matches TRBJ2-7 better. The CDR3 totals 14 residues. Germline V lookup: CDR1 MNHEY, CDR2 SMNVEV (reference sequence).

The rearrangement uses TRBV5-5 and TRBJ2-1, with TRBD1 as a possible D gene (5 bases). The CDR3 is 15 residues long. Germline V gene lookup returns CDR1 SGHKS and CDR2 YYEKEE (reference sequence). With 4 bases removed from V and 2 bases from J, the gap between germline ends came to 13 bases. The CDR3 bases are TGTGCCAGCAGCGGGGCGCGAATGGCCTACAATGAGCAGTTCTTC. This sequence encodes CASSGARMAYNEQFF.

This clonotype qualifies as medium-sized. The V and J genes are TRBV10-3 and TRBJ2-6, with D possibly matching TRBD2 (5 bases). Germline loops: CDR1 ENHRY, CDR2 SYGVKD. The V end was cut by 2 bases, the J end by 4 bases, with 12 bases between. The CDR3 spans 16 residues. This chain's CDR3 is CAISERRGSGANVLTF. CDR3 DNA sequence: TGTGCCATCAGTGAGCGCCGGGGTTCAGGGGCCAACGTCCTGACTTTC.

The V call is TRBV6-1, the J call TRBJ2-3, with D possibly matching TRBD1 (6 bases). CDR3 length: 15 amino acids. With 6 bases removed from V and 7 bases from J, the gap between germline ends came to 20 bases. The germline V gene encodes CDR1 MNHNS and CDR2 SASEGT. The CDR3 loop is CASRPGLGAKNTQYF. CDR3 coding DNA: TGTGCCAGCAGGCCGGGGCTGGGGGCAAAAAATACGCAGTATTTT.

CDR3 amino acids: CANSYSRTGATYEQYV. CDR3 coding DNA: TGTGCCAACAGTTACTCCCGGACAGGGGCTACCTACGAGCAGTACGTC. The chain links TRBV6-5 to TRBJ2-7; 9 bases fit TRBD1. Germline loops: CDR1 MNHEY, CDR2 SVGAGI. This CDR3 has 16 residues.

V is TRBV27 and J is TRBJ2-1, with 7 bases that match TRBD1. Germline V gives CDR1 MNHEY, CDR2 SMNVEV (reference sequence). CDR3 length: 16 amino acids. With V trimmed by 4 bases and J by 3 bases, 9 bases remained unmatched. CDR3 DNA sequence: TGTGCCAGCAGTTACTACAGGGGCCTCTACTACAATGAGCAGTTCTTC. Translating gives CASSYYRGLYYNEQFF.

The chain uses TRBV6-2 or TRBV6-3 and TRBJ2-1; possible D gene TRBD1, 6 bases. Germline CDR1 MNHEY, CDR2 SVGEGT. V shed 6 bases and J shed 4 bases, with 10 bases lying between them. The CDR3 runs to 13 residues. The CDR3 loop is CASRLDRYNEQFF. The CDR3 DNA sequence: TGTGCCAGCAGATTGGACAGATACAATGAGCAGTTCTTC.

By its share, this clonotype is medium-sized. The V and J genes are TRBV7-2 and TRBJ2-1; 7 bases align to TRBD2. Losses at the gene ends were 5 bases for V and 15 bases for J; bases not matched to a gene: 10. Germline loops: CDR1 SGHTA, CDR2 FQGNSA. CDR3 length: 12 residues. The DNA of the CDR3 is TGTGCCAGCAGCCCCCTTGGGGGAGGGCCGTTCTTC. Translating gives CASSPLGGGPFF. Full variable domain (remainder filled in from reference TRBV7-2 and TRBJ2-1): GAGVSQSPSNKVTEKGKDVELRCDPISGHTALYWYRQSLGQGLEFLIYFQGNSAPDKSGLPSDRFSAERTGGSVSTLTIQRTQQEDSAVYLCASSPLGGGPFFGPGTRLTVL.

In its sample, this clonotype ranks as medium-sized. This chain connects TRBV10-2 to TRBJ2-3; D may match TRBD1 or TRBD2 (6 bases each). Germline V CDR1 and CDR2: WSHSY, SAAADI. CDR3 size: 20 residues. Trimming removed 6 bases at V and 0 bases at J, with 28 bases between. The CDR3 DNA reads as TGCGCCAGCAGAGGAGGCCCGGGACACCAGGACTATTATAGCACAGATACGCAGTATTTT. Its protein is CASRGGPGHQDYYSTDTQYF.

This clonotype was detected only a few times. The chain links TRBV6-5 to TRBJ2-3; 10 positions agree with TRBD2. With the DNA end fitting TRBJ2-7 better, the J assignment may be wrong. Germline-derived CDR1 and CDR2 are MNHEY and SVGAGI. There are 20 residues in the CDR3. The DNA for the CDR3 is TGTGCCAGCAGTTACTCGAGGCTAGCGGGAGCTTCCCCAAAGTCCTACGAGCAGTACTTC. Protein product: CASSYSRLAGASPKSYEQYF.

Turning to this clonotype: One junction end disagrees with the germline gene, perhaps due to a read error. The chain recombines TRBV6-1 with TRBJ2-2; 9 bases are a match to TRBD1. Germline V gives CDR1 MNHNS, CDR2 SASEGT. The CDR3 loop spans 13 amino acids. This CDR3 reads CASGQSTGGEQFF. The DNA for the CDR3 is TGTGCCAGCGGCCAATCGACAGGGGGGGAGCAGTTTTTT.

A remark on this clonotype: An end of the junction does not agree with germline; a read error may underlie this. The rearrangement joins TRBV6-5 to TRBJ2-3; D may correspond to TRBD1 or TRBD2 (5 bases each). Germline lookup yields CDR1 MNHEY and CDR2 SVGAGI. This CDR3 has 17 amino acids. The DNA for the CDR3 is TGTGCCAGCAGTTCGGGGCCACAGACTGTGAGCACGGATACGCAGTATTTT. Translation gives CASSSGPQTVSTDTQYF.

The V gene is TRBV6-4, the J gene TRBJ2-1; 7 bases match TRBD1. CDR1 MRHNA and CDR2 SNTAGT come from the germline V gene. The length of the CDR3 is 14 residues. Unmatched junction bases numbered 8, after V lost 3 bases and J lost 9 bases. CDR3 in amino acids: CASSEFLGTVEQFF. The CDR3 DNA sequence: TGTGCCAGCAGTGAATTTTTAGGGACAGTTGAGCAGTTCTTC.

The V call is TRBV12-3 or TRBV12-4, the J call TRBJ2-2; possible D gene TRBD2, 6 bases. With 5 bases removed from V and 4 bases from J, the gap between germline ends came to 14 bases. The CDR3 loop spans 15 amino acids. CDR3 sequence: CASSPGVMGTGELFF. Written as DNA, the CDR3 is TGTGCCAGCAGTCCGGGGGTCATGGGCACCGGGGAGCTGTTTTTT.

This clonotype is deemed medium-sized. The chain couples TRBV10-3 to TRBJ1-2; D remains unclear. The CDR3 consists of 10 residues. The ends were cut back, 6 bases at V and 7 bases at J, with 6 bases in the middle. The germline V gene encodes CDR1 ENHRY and CDR2 SYGVKD. As DNA, the CDR3 is TGTGCCATCAGGAGGGTTGGCTACACCTTC. It translates to CAIRRVGYTF.

This chain uses TRBV6-5 with TRBJ2-3, with D unclear. Trimming took off 0 bases at V and 8 bases at J, with 9 bases between the two ends. The V gene's germline CDR1 is MNHEY and CDR2 SVGAGI. This CDR3 is 13 amino acids long. The CDR3 protein is CASSYSKATTQYF. CDR3 DNA: TGTGCCAGCAGTTACTCCAAGGCCACTACGCAGTATTTT.

This clonotype is medium-sized within its sample. The J gene is TRBJ2-1, the V gene TRBV6-1; possibly TRBD2 for D (6 bases). The germline V gene encodes CDR1 MNHNS and CDR2 SASEGT. The V gene lost 5 bases and the J gene lost 0 bases, with 11 bases spanning the gap. The CDR3 covers 15 residues. The CDR3 DNA reads as TGTGCCAGCAGTACGGGACTTAGCTCCTACAATGAGCAGTTCTTC. This encodes CASSTGLSSYNEQFF.

About this clonotype itself: An end of the junction does not agree with germline; a read error may underlie this. The genes are TRBV12-3 or TRBV12-4 and TRBJ2-1; possible D gene TRBD2, 5 bases. The CDR3 is 14 amino acids. Here the CDR3 DNA reads TGTGCCAGCAGTTTAGCAGTGTGGACGAGGGTAGGTGACTTC. Its translation: CASSLAVWTRVGDF.

This clonotype was found a few times. The J gene is TRBJ1-1, the V gene TRBV4-2; 7 positions agree with TRBD1. The V gene end was trimmed by 1 base and the J gene end by 0 bases; junction bases not matched to a gene: 2. CDR3 length: 15 residues. Germline assignment: CDR1 LGHNA and CDR2 YNFKEQ. The chain's CDR3 is CASSQATGLNTEAFF. CDR3 nucleotides: TGTGCCAGCAGCCAAGCGACAGGGCTGAACACTGAAGCTTTCTTT.

V is TRBV6-1 and J is TRBJ2-1; TRBD2 matches 7 bases. Judging by the DNA end, TRBJ2-5 fits better; the J call may be wrong. The CDR3 extends over 15 amino acids. Germline V gene sequence: CDR1 MNHNS, CDR2 SASEGT. The CDR3 sequence is CASRPEWGGQETQYF. The CDR3 DNA is TGTGCCAGCCGACCCGAGTGGGGGGGGCAAGAGACCCAGTACTTC.